This T cell receptor (beta chain) was captured by sequencing in a study of OX40 agonist ivuxolimab in advanced cancers. Assay: immunoSEQ multiplex PCR; the TCRdb copy retains only in-frame clones and omits some. Of 15,000 to 20,000 clones listed, over 80% are singletons. This CDR3 contains 15 residues. Trimming cost V 2 bases and J 4 bases, with 12 bases left between them. Germline loops: CDR1 LNHDA, CDR2 SQIVND (reference sequence). The sample was CD4+ or CD8+ T cells sorted from blood, taken in a trial of the OX40 agonist ivuxolimab. The chain combines TRBV19 with TRBJ2-1; possibly TRBD2 for D (6 bases). This TCR was sampled from an adult with an advanced solid tumor such as melanoma, head and neck, liver or kidney cancer. The CDR3 DNA sequence: TGTGCCAGTAGTATATTTAGCGGTGGGTACAATGAGCAGTTCTTC. It encodes CASSIFSGGYNEQFF.